A selection of T cell receptor beta chains follows, all from one sample in a study of siplizumab effects on memory and regulatory T cells. Clones were read by immunoSEQ multiplex PCR, and TCRdb kept only the in-frame ones, dropping some. The repertoire holds around 100,000 clones, with about 92% as singletons. Sequenced: Tregs sorted from blood. The receptors were gathered from a human donor in good health. Each CDR3 is given with its conserved first and last residue. The D gene is left open where the match is weak. A row's size may be missing; if present it is once, few, many or a size class.

CASSRGPEHF TGTGCCAGCAGCAGGGGTCCTGAGCATTTT TRBJ1-5 TRBV21-1 - -
CASSKEGTPGLGSYEQYF TGTGCCAGCAGCAAAGAGGGGACACCGGGACTTGGATCCTACGAGCAGTACTTC TRBJ2-7 TRBV21-1 - -
CAISRGAGDTDTQYF TGTGCCATCAGTCGGGGAGCTGGGGACACAGATACGCAGTATTTT TRBJ2-3 TRBV10-3 - -
CASSLVGGTDEQFF TGCGCCAGCAGCTTGGTTGGGGGTACAGATGAGCAGTTCTTC TRBJ2-1 TRBV5-1 - -
CAVDRGWSTGELFF TGTGCCGTCGACAGGGGTTGGAGCACCGGGGAGCTGTTTTTT TRBJ2-2 TRBV2 - TRBD1
CASSPRLAGAKNIQYF TGTGCCAGCAGCCCTAGACTAGCGGGGGCCAAAAACATTCAGTACTTC TRBJ2-4 TRBV11-1 - TRBD2
CASSTKDCNEQFF TGTGCCAGCAGCACGAAGGACTGCAATGAGCAGTTCTTC TRBJ2-1 TRBV7-4 once -
CASSSGTEAFF TGTGCCAGCAGCTCCGGCACTGAAGCTTTCTTT TRBJ1-1 TRBV7-8 - -
CASSPFTGTDTQYF TGTGCCAGCTCACCTTTCACAGGCACAGATACGCAGTATTTT TRBJ2-3 TRBV18 - -
CASSLAEAGNEQFF TGCGCCAGCAGCTTGGCCGAAGCGGGGAATGAGCAGTTCTTC TRBJ2-1 TRBV5-1 - TRBD2
CASSPTSSGRRETQYF TGTGCCAGCAGCCCGACCTCTAGCGGGAGGAGGGAGACCCAGTACTTC TRBJ2-5 TRBV11-2 - TRBD2
CASSQAGTGIYEQYF TGCGCCAGCAGCCAAGCCGGGACAGGGATCTACGAGCAGTACTTC TRBJ2-7 TRBV4-1 - TRBD1
CASSFPQESNEQFF TGTGCCAGCAGCTTTCCACAGGAGAGCAATGAGCAGTTCTTC TRBJ2-1 TRBV7-8 - -
CASSPWESLAGPSTDTQYF TGCGCCAGCAGCCCGTGGGAGAGCCTAGCGGGCCCTAGCACAGATACGCAGTATTTT TRBJ2-3 TRBV5-1 - TRBD2
CATSRDLATDTQYF TGTGCCACCAGCAGAGATCTAGCAACAGATACGCAGTATTTT TRBJ2-3 TRBV15 - -
CASSSFPDGEQYF TGTGCCAGCAGTTCTTTCCCCGACGGCGAGCAGTACTTC TRBJ2-7 TRBV6-1 - -
CASSLSDLYEQYF TGTGCCAGCAGCTTATCAGACCTATACGAGCAGTACTTC TRBJ2-7 TRBV7-9 - -
CASRRTGYNEKLFF TGTGCCAGCAGAAGGACAGGGTATAATGAAAAACTGTTTTTT TRBJ1-4 TRBV6-5 - TRBD1
CAISEFGGSSTDTQYF TGTGCCATCAGTGAGTTCGGGGGTTCTAGCACAGATACGCAGTATTTT TRBJ2-3 TRBV10-3 few -
CASNARGVERYNEQFF TGTGCCAGCAACGCAAGAGGGGTGGAACGCTACAATGAGCAGTTCTTC TRBJ2-1 TRBV14 - -